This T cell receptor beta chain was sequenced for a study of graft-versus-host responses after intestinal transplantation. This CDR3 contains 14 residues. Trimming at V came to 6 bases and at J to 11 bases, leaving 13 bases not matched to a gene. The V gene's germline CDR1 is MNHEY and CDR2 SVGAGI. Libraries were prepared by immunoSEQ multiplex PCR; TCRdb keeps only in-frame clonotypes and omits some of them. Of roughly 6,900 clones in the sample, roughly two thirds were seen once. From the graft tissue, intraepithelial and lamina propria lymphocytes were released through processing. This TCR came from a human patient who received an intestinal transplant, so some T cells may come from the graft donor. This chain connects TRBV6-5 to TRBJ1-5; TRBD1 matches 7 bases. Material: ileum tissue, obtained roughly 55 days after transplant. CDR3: CASSPDRVRPTQHF. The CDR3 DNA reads TGTGCCAGCAGCCCCGACAGGGTCCGGCCCACCCAGCATTTT.